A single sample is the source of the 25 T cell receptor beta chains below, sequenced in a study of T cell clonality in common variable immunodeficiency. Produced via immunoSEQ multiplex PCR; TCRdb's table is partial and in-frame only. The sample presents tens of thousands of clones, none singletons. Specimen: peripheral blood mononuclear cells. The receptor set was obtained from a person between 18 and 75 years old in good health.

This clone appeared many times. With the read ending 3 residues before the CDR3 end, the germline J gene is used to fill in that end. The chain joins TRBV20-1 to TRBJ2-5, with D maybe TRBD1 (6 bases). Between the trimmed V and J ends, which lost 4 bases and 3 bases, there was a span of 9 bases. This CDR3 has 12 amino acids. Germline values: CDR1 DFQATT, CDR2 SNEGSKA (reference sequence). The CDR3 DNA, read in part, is TGCAGTGCTACGGGACAAGAAGAGACC. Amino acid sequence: CSATGQEET. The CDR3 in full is CSATGQEETQYF.

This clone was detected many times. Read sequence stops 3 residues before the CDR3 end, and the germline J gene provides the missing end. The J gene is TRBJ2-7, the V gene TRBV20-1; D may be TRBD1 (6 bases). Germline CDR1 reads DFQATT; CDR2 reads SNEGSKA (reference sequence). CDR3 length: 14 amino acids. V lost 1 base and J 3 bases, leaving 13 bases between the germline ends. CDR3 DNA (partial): TGCAGTGCTAGAGTCGAGGGGGATTACTACGAG. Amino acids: CSARVEGDYYE. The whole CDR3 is CSARVEGDYYEQYF.

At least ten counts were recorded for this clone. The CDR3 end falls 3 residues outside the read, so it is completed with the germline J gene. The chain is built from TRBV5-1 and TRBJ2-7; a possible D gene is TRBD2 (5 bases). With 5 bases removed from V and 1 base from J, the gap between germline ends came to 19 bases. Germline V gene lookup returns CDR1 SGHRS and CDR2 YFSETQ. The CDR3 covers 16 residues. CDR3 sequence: CASSPTLARRSYEQYF. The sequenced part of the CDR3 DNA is TGCGCCAGCAGTCCGACCTTAGCGCGTCGTTCCTACGAG.

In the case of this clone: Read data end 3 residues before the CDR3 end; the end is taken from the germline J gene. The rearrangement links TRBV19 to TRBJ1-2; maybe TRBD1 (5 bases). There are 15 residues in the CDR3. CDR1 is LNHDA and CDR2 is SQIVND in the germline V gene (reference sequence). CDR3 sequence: CASGGLADLYNDYTF. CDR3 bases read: TGTGCCAGTGGGGGACTAGCGGATCTCTACAATGAC.

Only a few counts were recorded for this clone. The CDR3 reads CASNPGQESYDYTF. The covered CDR3 bases are TGTGCCAGCAATCCGGGACAGGAGTCTTACGAC. The chain joins TRBV2 to TRBJ1-2; 8 bases are shared with TRBD1. The read ends 3 residues before the CDR3 terminus; that terminus is restored from the germline J gene. Germline CDR1 is SNHLY and CDR2 is FYNNEI. The CDR3 sequence is 14 residues long. Full variable domain (missing parts from reference TRBV2 and TRBJ1-2): EPEVTQTPSHQVTQMGQEVILRCVPISNHLYFYWYRQILGQKVEFLVSFYNNEISEKSEIFDDQFSVERPDGSNFTLKIRSTKLEDSAMYFCASNPGQESYDYTFGSGTRLTVV.

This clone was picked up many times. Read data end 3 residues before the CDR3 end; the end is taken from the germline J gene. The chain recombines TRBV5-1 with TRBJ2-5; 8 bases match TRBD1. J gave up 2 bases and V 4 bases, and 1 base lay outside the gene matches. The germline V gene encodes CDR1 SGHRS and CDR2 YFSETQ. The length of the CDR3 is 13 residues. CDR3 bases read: TGCGCCAGCAGCGGGACAGGACAAGAGACC. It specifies CASSGTGQET. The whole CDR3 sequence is CASSGTGQETQYF.

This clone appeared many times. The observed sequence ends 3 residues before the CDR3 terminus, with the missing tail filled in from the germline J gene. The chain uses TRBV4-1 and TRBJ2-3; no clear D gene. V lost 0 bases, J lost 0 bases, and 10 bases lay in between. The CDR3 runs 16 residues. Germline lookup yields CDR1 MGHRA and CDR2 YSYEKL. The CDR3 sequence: CASSQDEWPSTDTQYF. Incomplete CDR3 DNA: TGCGCCAGCAGCCAAGACGAGTGGCCTAGCACAGATACG.

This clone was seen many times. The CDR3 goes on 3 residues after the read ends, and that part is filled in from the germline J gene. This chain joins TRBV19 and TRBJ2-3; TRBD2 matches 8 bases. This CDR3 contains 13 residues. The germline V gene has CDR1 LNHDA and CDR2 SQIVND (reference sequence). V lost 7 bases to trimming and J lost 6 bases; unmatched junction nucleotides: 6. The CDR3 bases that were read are TGTGCCAGTACTAAGACTAGCGCTGATACG. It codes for CASTKTSADT. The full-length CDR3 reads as CASTKTSADTQYF.

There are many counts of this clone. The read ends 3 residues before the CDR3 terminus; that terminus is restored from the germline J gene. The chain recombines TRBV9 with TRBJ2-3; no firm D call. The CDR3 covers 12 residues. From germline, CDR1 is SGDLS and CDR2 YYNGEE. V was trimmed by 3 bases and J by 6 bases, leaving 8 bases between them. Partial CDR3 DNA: TGTGCCAGCAGCGGGCCTAGGGATACG. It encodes CASSGPRDT. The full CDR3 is CASSGPRDTQYF.

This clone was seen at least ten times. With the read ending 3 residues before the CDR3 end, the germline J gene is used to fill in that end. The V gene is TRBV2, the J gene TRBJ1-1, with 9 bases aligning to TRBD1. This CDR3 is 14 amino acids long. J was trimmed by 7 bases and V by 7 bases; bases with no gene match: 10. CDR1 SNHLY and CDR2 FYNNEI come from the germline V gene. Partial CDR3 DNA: TGTGCCAGCACCCCTGGGACAGGGCCAATTGAA. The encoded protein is CASTPGTGPIE. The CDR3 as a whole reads CASTPGTGPIEAFF.

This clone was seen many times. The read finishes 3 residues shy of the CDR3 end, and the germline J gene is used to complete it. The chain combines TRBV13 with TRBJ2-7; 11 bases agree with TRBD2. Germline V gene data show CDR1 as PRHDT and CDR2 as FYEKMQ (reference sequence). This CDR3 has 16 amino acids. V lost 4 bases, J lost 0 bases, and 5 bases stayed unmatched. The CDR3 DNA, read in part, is TGTGCCAGCAGCTCTTGGGGGACTAGCGGCTCCTACGAG. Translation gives CASSSWGTSGSYE. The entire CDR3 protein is CASSSWGTSGSYEQYF.

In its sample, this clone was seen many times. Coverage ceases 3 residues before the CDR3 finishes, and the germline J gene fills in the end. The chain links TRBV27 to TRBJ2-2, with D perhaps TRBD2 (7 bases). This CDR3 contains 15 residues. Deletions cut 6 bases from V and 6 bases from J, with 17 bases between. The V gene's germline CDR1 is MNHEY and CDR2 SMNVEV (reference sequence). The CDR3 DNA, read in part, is TGTGCCAGCAGGGCATTAGGGGGGGGCCCCGGGGAG. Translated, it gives CASRALGGGPGE. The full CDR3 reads CASRALGGGPGELFF.

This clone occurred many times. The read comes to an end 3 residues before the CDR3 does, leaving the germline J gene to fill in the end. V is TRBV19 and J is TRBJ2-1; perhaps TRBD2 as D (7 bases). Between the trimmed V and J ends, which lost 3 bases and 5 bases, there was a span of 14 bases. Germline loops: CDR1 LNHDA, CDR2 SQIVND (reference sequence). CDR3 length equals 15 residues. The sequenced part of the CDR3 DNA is TGTGCCAGTAGTATCTTGGGGGGGCTAAACAATGAG. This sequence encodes CASSILGGLNNE. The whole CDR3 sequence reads CASSILGGLNNEQFF.

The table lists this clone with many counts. The covered CDR3 bases are TGTGCCAGCAGCGGGGACACTTTGAACACTGAA. Translation gives CASSGDTLNTE. The entire CDR3 protein is CASSGDTLNTEAFF. This chain joins TRBV6-4 and TRBJ1-1; a weak D match, TRBD1 (6 bases). The DNA ends 3 residues before the CDR3 does, and the rest of the CDR3 is filled in from the germline J gene. V was shortened by 6 bases and J by 0 bases, with 11 bases between the two germline ends. The CDR3 contains 14 residues. Per germline, CDR1 MRHNA and CDR2 SNTAGT.

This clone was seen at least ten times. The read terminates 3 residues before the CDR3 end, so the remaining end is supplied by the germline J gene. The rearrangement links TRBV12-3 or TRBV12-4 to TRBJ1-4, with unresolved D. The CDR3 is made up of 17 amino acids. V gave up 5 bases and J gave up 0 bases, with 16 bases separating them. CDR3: CASSIGPRSATNEKLFF. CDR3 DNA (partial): TGTGCCAGCAGTATTGGTCCCAGGAGTGCAACTAATGAAAAA.

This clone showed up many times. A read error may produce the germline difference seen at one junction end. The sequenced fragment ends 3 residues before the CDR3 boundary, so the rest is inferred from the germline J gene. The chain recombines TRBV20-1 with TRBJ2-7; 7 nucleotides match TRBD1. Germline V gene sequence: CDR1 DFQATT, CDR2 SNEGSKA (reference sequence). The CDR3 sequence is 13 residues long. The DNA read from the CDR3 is TGCAGCGCTAACCGGGACAGTACCTACGAG. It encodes CSANRDSTYE. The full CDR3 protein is CSANRDSTYEQYF.

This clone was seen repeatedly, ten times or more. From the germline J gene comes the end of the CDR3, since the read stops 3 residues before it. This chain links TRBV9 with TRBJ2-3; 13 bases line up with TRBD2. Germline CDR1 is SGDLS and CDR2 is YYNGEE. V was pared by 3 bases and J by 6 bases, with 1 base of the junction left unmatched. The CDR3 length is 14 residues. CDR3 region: CASSETSGGDTQYF. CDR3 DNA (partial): TGTGCCAGCAGCGAGACTAGCGGGGGGGATACG.

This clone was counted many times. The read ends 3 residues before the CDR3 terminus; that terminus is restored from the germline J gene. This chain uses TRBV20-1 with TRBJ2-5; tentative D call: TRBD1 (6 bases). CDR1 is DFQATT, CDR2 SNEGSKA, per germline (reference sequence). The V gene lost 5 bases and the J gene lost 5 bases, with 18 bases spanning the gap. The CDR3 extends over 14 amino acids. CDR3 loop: CSASDSQGMETQYF. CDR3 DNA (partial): TGCAGTGCTTCGGACTCCCAGGGGATGGAGACC.

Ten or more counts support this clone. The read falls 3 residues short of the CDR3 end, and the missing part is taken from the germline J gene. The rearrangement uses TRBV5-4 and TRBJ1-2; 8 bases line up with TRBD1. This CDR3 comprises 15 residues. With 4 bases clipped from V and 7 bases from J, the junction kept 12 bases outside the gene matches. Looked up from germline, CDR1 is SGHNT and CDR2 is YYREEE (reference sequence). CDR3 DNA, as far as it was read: TGTGCCAGCAGCGTGGACAGGGTGACCACTGGTGGC. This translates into CASSVDRVTTGG. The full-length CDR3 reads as CASSVDRVTTGGYTF.

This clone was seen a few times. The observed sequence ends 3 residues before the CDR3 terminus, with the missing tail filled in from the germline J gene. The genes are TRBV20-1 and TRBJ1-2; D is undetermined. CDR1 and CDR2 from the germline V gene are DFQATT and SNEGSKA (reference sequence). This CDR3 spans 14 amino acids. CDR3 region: CSAPRTSGSPDYTF. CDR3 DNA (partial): TGCAGTGCCCCTCGGACTAGCGGGAGCCCCGAC.

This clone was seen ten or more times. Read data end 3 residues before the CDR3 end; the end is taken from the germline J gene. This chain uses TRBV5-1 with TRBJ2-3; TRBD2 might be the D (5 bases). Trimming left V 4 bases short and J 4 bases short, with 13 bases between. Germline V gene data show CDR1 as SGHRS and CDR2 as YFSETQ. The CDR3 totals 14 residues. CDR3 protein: CASSIGPGADTQYF. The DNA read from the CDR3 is TGCGCCAGCAGCATCGGCCCCGGGGCAGATACG.

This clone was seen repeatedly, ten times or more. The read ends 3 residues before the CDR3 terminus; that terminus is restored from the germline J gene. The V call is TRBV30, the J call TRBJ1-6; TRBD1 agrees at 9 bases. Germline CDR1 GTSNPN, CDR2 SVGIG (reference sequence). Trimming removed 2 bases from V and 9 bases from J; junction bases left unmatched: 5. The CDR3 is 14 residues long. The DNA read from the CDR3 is TGTGCCTGGAGTCCCGGGACAGGGAGTTCACCC. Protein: CAWSPGTGSSP. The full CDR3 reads CAWSPGTGSSPLHF.

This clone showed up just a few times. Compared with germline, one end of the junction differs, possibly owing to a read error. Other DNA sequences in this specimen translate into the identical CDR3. The CDR3 spells CASSRSPGGRDTIYF. Partial CDR3 DNA: TGCGCCAGCAGTCGATCACCAGGGGGCAGGGACACA. The V call is TRBV23-1, the J call TRBJ1-3, with TRBD1 matching 8 bases. The read ends 3 residues early relative to the CDR3; the germline J gene fills the gap. TRBV23-1 carries the ORF label, with uncertain function. This CDR3 is 15 amino acids long.

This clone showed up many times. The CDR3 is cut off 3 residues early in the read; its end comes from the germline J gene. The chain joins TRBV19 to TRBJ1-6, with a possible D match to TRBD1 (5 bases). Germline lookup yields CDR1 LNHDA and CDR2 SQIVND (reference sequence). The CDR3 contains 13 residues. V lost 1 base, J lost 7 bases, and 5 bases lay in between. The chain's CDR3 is CASSIGQNSPLHF. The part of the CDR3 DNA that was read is TGTGCCAGTAGTATAGGACAGAATTCACCC.

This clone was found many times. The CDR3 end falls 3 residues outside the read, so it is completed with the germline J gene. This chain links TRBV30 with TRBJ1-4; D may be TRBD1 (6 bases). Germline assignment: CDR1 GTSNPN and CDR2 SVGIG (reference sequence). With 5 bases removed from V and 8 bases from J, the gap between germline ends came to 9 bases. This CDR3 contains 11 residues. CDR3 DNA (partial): TGTGCCTGGCGCAGGGGCGAAAAA. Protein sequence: CAWRRGEK. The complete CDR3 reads CAWRRGEKLFF.